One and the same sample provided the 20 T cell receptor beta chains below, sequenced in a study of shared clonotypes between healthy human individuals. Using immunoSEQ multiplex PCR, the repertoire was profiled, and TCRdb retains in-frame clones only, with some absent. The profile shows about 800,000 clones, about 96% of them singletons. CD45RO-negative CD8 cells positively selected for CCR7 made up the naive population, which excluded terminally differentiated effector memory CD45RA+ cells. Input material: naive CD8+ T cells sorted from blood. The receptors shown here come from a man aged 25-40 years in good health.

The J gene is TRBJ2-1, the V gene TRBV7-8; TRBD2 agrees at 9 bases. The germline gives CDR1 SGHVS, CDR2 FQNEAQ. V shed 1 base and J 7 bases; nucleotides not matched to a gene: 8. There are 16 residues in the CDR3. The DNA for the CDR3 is TGTGCCAGCAGCTTAGATCTTGCGGGAGGGCAGAATGAGCAGTTCTTC. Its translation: CASSLDLAGGQNEQFF.

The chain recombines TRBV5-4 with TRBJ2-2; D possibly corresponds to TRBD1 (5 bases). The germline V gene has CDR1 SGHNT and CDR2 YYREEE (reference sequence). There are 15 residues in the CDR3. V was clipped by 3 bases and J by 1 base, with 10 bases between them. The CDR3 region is CASSSLTENTGELFF. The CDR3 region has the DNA TGTGCCAGCAGCTCCCTGACAGAGAACACCGGGGAGCTGTTTTTT.

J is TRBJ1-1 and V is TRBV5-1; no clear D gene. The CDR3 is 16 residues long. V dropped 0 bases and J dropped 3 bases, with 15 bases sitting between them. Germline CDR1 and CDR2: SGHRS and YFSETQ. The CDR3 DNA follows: TGCGCCAGCAGCTTGGATCTAGAGGGTCGGGACACTGAAGCTTTCTTT. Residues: CASSLDLEGRDTEAFF.

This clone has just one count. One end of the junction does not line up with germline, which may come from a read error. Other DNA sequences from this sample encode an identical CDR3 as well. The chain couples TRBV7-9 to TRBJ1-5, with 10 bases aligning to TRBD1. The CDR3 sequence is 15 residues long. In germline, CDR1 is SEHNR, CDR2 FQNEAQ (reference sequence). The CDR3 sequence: CASSLGGTGDQPQHF. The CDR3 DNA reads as TGTGCCAGCAGTTTAGGCGGGACAGGGGATCAGCCCCAGCATTTT.

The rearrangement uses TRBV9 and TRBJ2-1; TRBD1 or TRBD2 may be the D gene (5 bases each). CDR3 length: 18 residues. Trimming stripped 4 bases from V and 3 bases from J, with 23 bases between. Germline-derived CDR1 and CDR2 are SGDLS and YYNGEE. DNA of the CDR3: TGTGCCAGCAGCAGCCGGGACCAGAACCCCCTTAGCTACAATGAGCAGTTCTTC. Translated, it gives CASSSRDQNPLSYNEQFF.

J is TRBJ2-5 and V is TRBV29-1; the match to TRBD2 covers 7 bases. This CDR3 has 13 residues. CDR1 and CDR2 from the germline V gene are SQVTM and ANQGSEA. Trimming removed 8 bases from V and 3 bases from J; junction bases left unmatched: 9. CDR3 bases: TGCAGCCTCGACGTGGCGGGAGAAGAGACCCAGTACTTC. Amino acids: CSLDVAGEETQYF.

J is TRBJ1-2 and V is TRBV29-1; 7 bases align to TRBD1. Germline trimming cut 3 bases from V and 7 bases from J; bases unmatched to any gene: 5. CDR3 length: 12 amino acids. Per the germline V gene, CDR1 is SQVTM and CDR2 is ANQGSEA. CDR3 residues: CSVDRGGFGYTF. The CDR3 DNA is TGCAGCGTTGACAGGGGGGGATTTGGCTACACCTTC.

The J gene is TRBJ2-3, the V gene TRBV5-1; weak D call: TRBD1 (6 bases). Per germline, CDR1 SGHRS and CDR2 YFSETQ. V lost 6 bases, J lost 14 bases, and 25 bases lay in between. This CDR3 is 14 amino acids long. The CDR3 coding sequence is TGCGCCAGCAAAACTGGGGTGTCGGACAGTCGGTGGTATTTT. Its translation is CASKTGVSDSRWYF. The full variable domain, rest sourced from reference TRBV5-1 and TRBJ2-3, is KAGVTQTPRYLIKTRGQQVTLSCSPISGHRSVSWYQQTPGQGLQFLFEYFSETQRNKGNFPGRFSGRQFSNSRSEMNVSTLELGDSALYLCASKTGVSDSRWYFGPGTRLTVL.

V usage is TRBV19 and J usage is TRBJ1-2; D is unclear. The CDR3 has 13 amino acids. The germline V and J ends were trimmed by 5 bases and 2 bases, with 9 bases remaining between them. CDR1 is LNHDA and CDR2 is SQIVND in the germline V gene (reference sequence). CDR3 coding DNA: TGTGCCAGTAGTCCAGACATGAACTATGGCTACACCTTC. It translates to CASSPDMNYGYTF. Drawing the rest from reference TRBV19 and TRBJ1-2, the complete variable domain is DGGITQSPKYLFRKEGQNVTLSCEQNLNHDAMYWYRQDPGQGLRLIYYSQIVNDFQKGDIAEGYSVSREKKESFPLTVTSAQKNPTAFYLCASSPDMNYGYTFGSGTRLTVV.

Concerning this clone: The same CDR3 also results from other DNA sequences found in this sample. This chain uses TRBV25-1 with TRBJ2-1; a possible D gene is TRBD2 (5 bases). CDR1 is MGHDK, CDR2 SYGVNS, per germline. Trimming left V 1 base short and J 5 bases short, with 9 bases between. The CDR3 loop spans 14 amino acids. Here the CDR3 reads CASSESGSNNEQFF. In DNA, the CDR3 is TGTGCCAGCAGTGAATCGGGGAGTAACAATGAGCAGTTCTTC.

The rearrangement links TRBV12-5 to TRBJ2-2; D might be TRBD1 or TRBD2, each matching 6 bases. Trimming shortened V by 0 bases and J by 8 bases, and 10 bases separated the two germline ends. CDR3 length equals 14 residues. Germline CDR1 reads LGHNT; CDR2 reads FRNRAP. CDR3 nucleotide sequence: TGTGCTAGTGGTTTGGTAGGGGGGTCTGGGGAGCTGTTTTTT. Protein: CASGLVGGSGELFF. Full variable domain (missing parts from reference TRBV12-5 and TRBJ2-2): DARVTQTPRHKVTEMGQEVTMRCQPILGHNTVFWYRQTMMQGLELLAYFRNRAPLDDSGMPKDRFSAEMPDATLATLKIQPSEPRDSAVYFCASGLVGGSGELFFGEGSRLTVL.

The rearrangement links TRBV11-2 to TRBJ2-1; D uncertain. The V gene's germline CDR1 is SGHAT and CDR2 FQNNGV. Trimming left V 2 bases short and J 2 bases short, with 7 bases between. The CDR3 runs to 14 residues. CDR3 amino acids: CASSLHEAYNEQFF. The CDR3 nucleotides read TGTGCCAGCAGCTTACACGAGGCCTACAATGAGCAGTTCTTC. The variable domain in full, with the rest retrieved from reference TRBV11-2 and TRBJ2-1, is EAGVAQSPRYKIIEKRQSVAFWCNPISGHATLYWYQQILGQGPKLLIQFQNNGVVDDSQLPKDRFSAERLKGVDSTLKIQPAKLEDSAVYLCASSLHEAYNEQFFGPGTRLTVL.

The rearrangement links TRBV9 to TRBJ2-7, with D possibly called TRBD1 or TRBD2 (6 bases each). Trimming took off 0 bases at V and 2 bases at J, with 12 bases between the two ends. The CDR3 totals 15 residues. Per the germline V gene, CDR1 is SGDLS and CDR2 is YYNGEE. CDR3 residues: CASSVEGGLAYEQYF. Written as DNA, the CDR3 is TGTGCCAGCAGCGTAGAGGGGGGATTGGCCTACGAGCAGTACTTC.

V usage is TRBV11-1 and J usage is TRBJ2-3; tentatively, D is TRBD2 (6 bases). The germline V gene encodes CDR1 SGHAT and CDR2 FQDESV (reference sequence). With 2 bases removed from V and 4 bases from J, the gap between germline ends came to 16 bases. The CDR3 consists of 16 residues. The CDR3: CASSLLRREWPDTQYF. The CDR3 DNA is TGTGCCAGCAGCTTACTTAGGAGGGAGTGGCCAGATACGCAGTATTTT.

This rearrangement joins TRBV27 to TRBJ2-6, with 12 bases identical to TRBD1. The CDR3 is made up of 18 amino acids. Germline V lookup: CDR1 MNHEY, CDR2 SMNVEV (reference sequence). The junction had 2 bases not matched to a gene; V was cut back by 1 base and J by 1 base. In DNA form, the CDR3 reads TGTGCCAGCAGTTTATGGGGACAGGGGGCGTCTGGGGCCAACGTCCTGACTTTC. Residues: CASSLWGQGASGANVLTF. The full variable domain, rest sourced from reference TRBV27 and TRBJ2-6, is EAQVTQNPRYLITVTGKKLTVTCSQNMNHEYMSWYRQDPGLGLRQIYYSMNVEVTDKGDVPEGYKVSRKEKRNFPLILESPSPNQTSLYFCASSLWGQGASGANVLTFGAGSRLTVL.

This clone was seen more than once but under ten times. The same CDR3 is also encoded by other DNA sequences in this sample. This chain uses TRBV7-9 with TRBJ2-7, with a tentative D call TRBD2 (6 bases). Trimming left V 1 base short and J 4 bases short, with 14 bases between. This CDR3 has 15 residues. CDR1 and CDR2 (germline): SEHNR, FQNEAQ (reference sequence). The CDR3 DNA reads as TGTGCCAGCAGCTTAGTTGCGGGATCCTCTTACGAGCAGTACTTC. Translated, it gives CASSLVAGSSYEQYF.

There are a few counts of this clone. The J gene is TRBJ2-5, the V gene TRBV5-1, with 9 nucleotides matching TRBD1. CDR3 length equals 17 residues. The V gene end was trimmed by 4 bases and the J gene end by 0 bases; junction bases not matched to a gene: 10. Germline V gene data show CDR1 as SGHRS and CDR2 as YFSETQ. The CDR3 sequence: CASSPGGRQGDQETQYF. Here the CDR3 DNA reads TGCGCCAGCAGCCCCGGGGGCAGACAGGGGGACCAAGAGACCCAGTACTTC.

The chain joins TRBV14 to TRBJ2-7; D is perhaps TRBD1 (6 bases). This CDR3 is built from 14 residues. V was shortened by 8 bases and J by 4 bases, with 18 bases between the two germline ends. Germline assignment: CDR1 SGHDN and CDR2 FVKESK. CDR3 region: CASSHTGLPYEQYF. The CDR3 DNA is TGTGCCAGCTCTCACACAGGGCTCCCTTACGAGCAGTACTTC. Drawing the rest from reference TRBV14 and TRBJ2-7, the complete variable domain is EAGVTQFPSHSVIEKGQTVTLRCDPISGHDNLYWYRRVMGKEIKFLLHFVKESKQDESGMPNNRFLAERTGGTYSTLKVQPAELEDSGVYFCASSHTGLPYEQYFGPGTRLTVT.

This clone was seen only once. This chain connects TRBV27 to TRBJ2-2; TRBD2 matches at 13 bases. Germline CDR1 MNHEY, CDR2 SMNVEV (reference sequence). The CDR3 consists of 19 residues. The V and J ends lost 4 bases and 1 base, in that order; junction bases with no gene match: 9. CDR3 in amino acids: CASSSWTSGRRWNTGELFF. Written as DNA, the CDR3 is TGTGCCAGCAGTTCCTGGACTAGCGGGAGACGTTGGAACACCGGGGAGCTGTTTTTT.

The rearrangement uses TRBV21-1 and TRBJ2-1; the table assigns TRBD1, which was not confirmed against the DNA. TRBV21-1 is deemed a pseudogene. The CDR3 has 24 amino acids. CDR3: CASSKVDRGEKTELDAYYYNEQFF. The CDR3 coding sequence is TGTGCCAGCAGCAAAGTTGACAGGGGGGAAAAGACAGAATTGGACGCCTACTACTACAATGAGCAGTTCTTC.